These 13 T cell receptor beta chains originate from one sample sequenced in a study of shared clonotypes between healthy human individuals (TCRdb year 2020). Libraries were built with the immunoSEQ multiplex PCR assay. In TCRdb, the immuneACCESS table is reduced to in-frame sequences with V and J assigned. These tables do not hold every clone; where another copy was compared, an unresolved V gene accounts for under half, and the others remain unexplained. This sample comprises 2,100,000 or so clones, almost 96% of them detected only once. Clones ranked in the top ten supply approximately 0.13% of the sample. The sample consisted of naive CD4+ T cells sorted from blood. The sample's cell subset or site, from its label and the paper: CD45RA+ positively selected. Receptors were obtained from a man aged 18 to 30 in good health.

The chain has TRBV5-4 and TRBJ2-1; TRBD2 matches at 10 bases. V was pared by 3 bases and J by 4 bases, with 4 bases of the junction left unmatched. CDR1 and CDR2 (germline): SGHNT, YYREEE (reference sequence). The CDR3 has 15 residues. This CDR3 is CASSSWTSGYNEQFF. The CDR3 DNA follows: TGTGCCAGCAGCTCGTGGACTAGCGGTTACAATGAGCAGTTCTTC.

This sequence joins TRBV6-5 and TRBJ2-5; D not certain. Germline V gene data show CDR1 as MNHEY and CDR2 as SVGAGI. Trimming shortened V by 2 bases and J by 5 bases, and 12 bases separated the two germline ends. The CDR3 loop spans 14 amino acids. CDR3 in amino acids: CASSYADPVETQYF. CDR3 nucleotides: TGTGCCAGCAGTTACGCGGACCCCGTCGAGACCCAGTACTTC.

The chain has TRBV25-1 and TRBJ2-3, with TRBD2 identical over 10 bases. Germline V gene lookup returns CDR1 MGHDK and CDR2 SYGVNS. Trimming cost V 3 bases and J 1 base; bases outside gene matches: 7. The CDR3 is 17 amino acids. The CDR3 coding sequence is TGTGCCAGCAGTGACCCTTCTAGCGGGGGCCGCACAGATACGCAGTATTTT. This encodes CASSDPSSGGRTDTQYF.

This clone was picked up one time. V is TRBV6-5 and J is TRBJ1-1; 8 nucleotides agree with TRBD1. There are 14 residues in the CDR3. With 5 bases clipped from V and 5 bases from J, the junction kept 7 bases outside the gene matches. Looked up from germline, CDR1 is MNHEY and CDR2 is SVGAGI. The CDR3 DNA is TGTGCCAGCAGTACGAGGACAGGGAGGACTGAAGCTTTCTTT. Amino acid sequence: CASSTRTGRTEAFF.

This sequence joins TRBV18 and TRBJ1-5; D remains unclear. Germline V CDR1 and CDR2: KGHSH, LQKENI. Between the trimmed V and J ends, which lost 6 bases and 4 bases, there was a span of 10 bases. This CDR3 contains 13 residues. DNA of the CDR3: TGTGCCAGCTCTCTCGGACCGAATCAGCCCCAGCATTTT. Residues: CASSLGPNQPQHF.

Remarks on this clone: This sample includes further DNA sequences coding for the same CDR3. The chain employs TRBV6-5 and TRBJ2-7; D is unresolved. Trimming shortened V by 6 bases and J by 2 bases, and 8 bases separated the two germline ends. The CDR3 contains 12 residues. Germline V lookup: CDR1 MNHEY, CDR2 SVGAGI. The DNA of the CDR3 is TGTGCCAGCAGCTCTACTACCTACGAGCAGTACTTC. Protein product: CASSSTTYEQYF.

The V call is TRBV28, the J call TRBJ1-2; D is undetermined. V was clipped by 1 base and J by 8 bases, with 17 bases between them. In germline, CDR1 is MDHEN, CDR2 SYDVKM. The CDR3 extends over 15 amino acids. CDR3 amino acids: CASSLLGQSLGGYTF. CDR3 coding DNA: TGTGCCAGCAGTTTATTAGGGCAGAGCCTCGGGGGCTACACCTTC.

The rearrangement uses TRBV5-8 and TRBJ2-1; 7 bases map to TRBD1. The J segment lost 3 bases and the V segment lost 2 bases, leaving 11 bases of the junction unmatched. Germline assignment: CDR1 SGHTS and CDR2 YDEGEE. The CDR3 loop spans 17 amino acids. The CDR3 region has the DNA TGTGCCAGCAGCTTCTCTGGGACAGCGAACATCTACAATGAGCAGTTCTTC. Translation gives CASSFSGTANIYNEQFF.

The J gene is TRBJ1-6, the V gene TRBV9; D gene ambiguous. CDR1 and CDR2 from the germline V gene are SGDLS and YYNGEE. V shed 4 bases and J shed 10 bases, with 12 bases lying between them. The CDR3 contains 13 residues. CDR3: CASSPSLGSPLHF. The CDR3 DNA is TGTGCCAGCAGCCCCTCGCTAGGGTCACCCCTCCACTTT. Based on the CDR3 plus reference TRBV9 and TRBJ1-6, the full variable domain is DSGVTQTPKHLITATGQRVTLRCSPRSGDLSVYWYQQSLDQGLQFLIQYYNGEERAKGNILERFSAQQFPDLHSELNLSSLELGDSALYFCASSPSLGSPLHFGNGTRLTVT.

On this clone: The sample holds other DNA sequences that translate to the same CDR3. The rearrangement links TRBV7-2 to TRBJ2-7, with D possibly TRBD1 on 5 matching bases. The CDR3 runs 13 residues. Trimming removed 4 bases from V and 1 base from J, with 8 bases in between. The V gene's germline CDR1 is SGHTA and CDR2 FQGNSA. In nucleotides, the CDR3 is TGTGCCAGCAGCTCCAGGGTGTCCTACGAGCAGTACTTC. Encoded protein: CASSSRVSYEQYF.

The CDR3 sequence: CASSVGVTSAEQYF. Here the CDR3 DNA reads TGTGCCAGCAGTGTAGGAGTGACGTCGGCCGAGCAGTACTTC. This chain joins TRBV2 and TRBJ2-7; no clear D gene. There are 14 residues in the CDR3. The V gene's germline CDR1 is SNHLY and CDR2 FYNNEI. Trimming removed 4 bases from V and 6 bases from J, with 16 bases in between.

In regard to this clone: Other DNA sequences from this sample encode an identical CDR3 as well. The V gene is TRBV6-5, the J gene TRBJ2-3; D might be TRBD2 (5 bases). This CDR3 contains 15 residues. V was clipped by 2 bases and J by 0 bases, with 9 bases between them. CDR1 and CDR2 from the germline V gene are MNHEY and SVGAGI. CDR3 bases: TGTGCCAGCAGTTACCGGACGGGGAGCACAGATACGCAGTATTTT. This codes for CASSYRTGSTDTQYF.

The CDR3 bases are TGTGCCAGCAGTGTCCCTGGGACAGCAGACTACACCTTC. Translation: CASSVPGTADYTF. The rearrangement uses TRBV25-1 and TRBJ1-2; 7 positions agree with TRBD1. With V trimmed by 4 bases and J by 10 bases, 9 bases remained unmatched. The CDR3 runs to 13 residues. Germline V CDR1 and CDR2: MGHDK, SYGVNS.